Following are 13 T cell receptor beta chains from one sample sequenced in a study of blood T cell repertoires in COVID-19. Sequenced by immunoSEQ multiplex PCR; TCRdb stores in-frame clones only, minus some. The table includes 200,000 to 300,000 clones, approximately 86% detected once. The sequenced sample consisted of PBMCs or T cells enriched from blood (not recorded which). The source of these receptors is a young woman who had recovered from COVID-19.

The chain carries TRBV3-1 (or the pseudogene TRBV3-2) and TRBJ1-1; D may be TRBD1 (5 bases). CDR3 length: 11 amino acids. Germline V CDR1 and CDR2: LGHDT, YNNKEL (reference sequence). V lost 4 bases, J lost 8 bases, and 8 bases lay in between. As DNA, the CDR3 is TGTGCCAGCAGCCGACAGTTCGAAGCTTTCTTT. It specifies CASSRQFEAFF.

The V gene is TRBV18, the J gene TRBJ2-3; TRBD2 might be the D (6 bases). The V gene lost 3 bases and the J gene lost 0 bases, with 13 bases spanning the gap. Germline values: CDR1 KGHSH, CDR2 LQKENI. The CDR3 contains 16 residues. The CDR3 sequence is CASSPGSGSSTDTQYF. DNA of the CDR3: TGTGCCAGCTCACCTGGCAGCGGGTCTAGCACAGATACGCAGTATTTT.

This CDR3 is CASSLWFESESHNEQFF. Here the CDR3 DNA reads TGTGCCAGCAGCTTATGGTTTGAGAGCGAGAGCCACAATGAGCAGTTCTTC. The chain links TRBV11-2 to TRBJ2-1; D not resolved. The CDR3 extends over 17 amino acids. CDR1 is SGHAT, CDR2 FQNNGV, per germline. The V gene lost 2 bases and the J gene lost 5 bases, with 19 bases spanning the gap.

CDR3 sequence (DNA): TGTGCCAGCGGGGGGTCTTCGAGGGCCTACGAGCAGTACTTC. Translated, it gives CASGGSSRAYEQYF. The rearrangement joins TRBV7-9 to TRBJ2-7; D perhaps matches TRBD2 (6 bases). V gave up 8 bases and J gave up 2 bases, with 16 bases separating them. CDR3 length: 14 residues. The germline V gene has CDR1 SEHNR and CDR2 FQNEAQ (reference sequence).

This clone has a single count. V usage is TRBV5-5 and J usage is TRBJ1-1; D may be TRBD1 (5 bases). This CDR3 is built from 12 residues. The germline V gene encodes CDR1 SGHKS and CDR2 YYEKEE (reference sequence). V lost 2 bases and J lost 4, with 6 bases in between. The CDR3 region is CASSFRGTEAFF. The DNA for the CDR3 is TGTGCCAGCAGCTTTAGGGGCACTGAAGCTTTCTTT.

The chain employs TRBV30 and TRBJ2-5; D is uncertain. Germline loops: CDR1 GTSNPN, CDR2 SVGIG (reference sequence). V was pared by 2 bases and J by 1 base, with 8 bases between. The CDR3 is 13 residues long. The CDR3 protein is CAWSLTPQETQYF. Here the CDR3 DNA reads TGTGCCTGGAGTCTTACACCCCAAGAGACCCAGTACTTC.

J is TRBJ2-3 and V is TRBV4-1; D gene ambiguous. The germline V gene encodes CDR1 MGHRA and CDR2 YSYEKL. This CDR3 is 19 amino acids long. V dropped 2 bases and J dropped 0 bases, with 21 bases sitting between them. CDR3 protein: CASSQPPTLGAGSTDTQYF. CDR3 DNA: TGCGCCAGCAGCCAACCCCCCACTTTAGGCGCAGGTAGCACAGATACGCAGTATTTT.

V and J are TRBV5-1 and TRBJ2-5; possible D gene TRBD2, 6 bases. The V gene's germline CDR1 is SGHRS and CDR2 YFSETQ. Trimming stripped 0 bases from V and 5 bases from J, with 11 bases between. This CDR3 has 14 residues. The CDR3 nucleotides read TGCGCCAGCAGCTTGGAGGCAGGGAGGGAGACCCAGTACTTC. Translated: CASSLEAGRETQYF. Full variable domain (outside the CDR3, taken from reference TRBV5-1 and TRBJ2-5): KAGVTQTPRYLIKTRGQQVTLSCSPISGHRSVSWYQQTPGQGLQFLFEYFSETQRNKGNFPGRFSGRQFSNSRSEMNVSTLELGDSALYLCASSLEAGRETQYFGPGTRLLVL.

The rearrangement links TRBV4-3 to TRBJ2-3; 10 nucleotides match TRBD2. The germline V gene encodes CDR1 LGHNA and CDR2 YSLEER. The J segment lost 0 bases and the V segment lost 4 bases, leaving 4 bases of the junction unmatched. The CDR3 consists of 16 residues. For the CDR3, the DNA is TGCGCCAGCAGCCGTAGGACTAGCGGTAGCACAGATACGCAGTATTTT. Translation gives CASSRRTSGSTDTQYF.

In this sample, this clone turned up a few times. The chain combines TRBV28 with TRBJ2-7, with D perhaps matching TRBD2 (6 bases). There are 14 residues in the CDR3. Germline V gene data show CDR1 as MDHEN and CDR2 as SYDVKM. Trimming removed 6 bases at V and 7 bases at J, with 19 bases between. For the CDR3, the DNA is TGTGCCAGCAGCCGCGGAGGGACCGCTACGGAGCAGTACTTC. It codes for CASSRGGTATEQYF.

The chain couples TRBV29-1 to TRBJ2-7; 7 nucleotides agree with TRBD1. V shed 6 bases and J 0 bases; nucleotides not matched to a gene: 5. This CDR3 comprises 13 residues. Germline V gene sequence: CDR1 SQVTM, CDR2 ANQGSEA. The CDR3 DNA sequence: TGCAGCGTCGGACAGGTCCTCTCCTACGAGCAGTACTTC. Residues: CSVGQVLSYEQYF.

The gene calls are TRBV7-9 and TRBJ2-5, with 7 bases matching TRBD1. V dropped 5 bases and J dropped 1; count of bases not matched to a gene: 7. The CDR3 has 15 amino acids. Germline V gene sequence: CDR1 SEHNR, CDR2 FQNEAQ (reference sequence). CDR3 nucleotide sequence: TGTGCCAGCAGCCTGGGACAGACGTCCCAAGAGACCCAGTACTTC. Translating gives CASSLGQTSQETQYF.

CDR3 sequence: CSVEGPKAGGLETQYF. The CDR3 DNA sequence: TGCAGCGTTGAAGGACCCAAAGCGGGGGGGCTGGAGACCCAGTACTTC. V gene TRBV29-1 combines with J gene TRBJ2-5; 10 bases line up with TRBD2. The length of the CDR3 is 16 residues. V shed 1 base, J shed 5 bases, and the junction held 10 bases outside the gene matches. Germline CDR1 and CDR2: SQVTM and ANQGSEA.